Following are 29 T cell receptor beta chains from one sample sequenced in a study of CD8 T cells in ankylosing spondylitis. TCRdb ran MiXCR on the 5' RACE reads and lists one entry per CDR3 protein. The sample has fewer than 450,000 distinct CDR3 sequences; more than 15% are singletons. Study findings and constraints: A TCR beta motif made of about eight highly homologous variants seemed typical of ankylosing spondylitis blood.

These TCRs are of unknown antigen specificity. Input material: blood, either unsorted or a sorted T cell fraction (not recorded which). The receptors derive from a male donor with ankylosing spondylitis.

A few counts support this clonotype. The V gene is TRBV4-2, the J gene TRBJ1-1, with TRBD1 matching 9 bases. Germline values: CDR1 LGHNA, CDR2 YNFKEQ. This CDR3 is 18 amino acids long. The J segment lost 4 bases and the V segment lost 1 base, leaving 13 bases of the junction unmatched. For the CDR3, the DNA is TGTGCCAGCAGCCAAGGTCTTCTAACAGGGGGCAGCAGCACTGAAGCTTTCTTT. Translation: CASSQGLLTGGSSTEAFF.

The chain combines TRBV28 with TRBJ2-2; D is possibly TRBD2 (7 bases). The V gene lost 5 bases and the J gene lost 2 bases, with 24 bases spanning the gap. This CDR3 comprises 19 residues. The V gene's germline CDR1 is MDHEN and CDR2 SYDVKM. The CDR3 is CASSPTKGGAGKNTGELFF. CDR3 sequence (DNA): TGTGCCAGCAGTCCTACAAAGGGGGGGGCAGGCAAAAACACCGGGGAGCTGTTTTTT.

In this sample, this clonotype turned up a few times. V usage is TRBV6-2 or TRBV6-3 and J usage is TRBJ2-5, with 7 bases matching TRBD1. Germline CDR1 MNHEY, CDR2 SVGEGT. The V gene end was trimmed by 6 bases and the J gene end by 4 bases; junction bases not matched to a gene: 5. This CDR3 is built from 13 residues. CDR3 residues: CASSDRVRETQYF. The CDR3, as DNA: TGTGCCAGCAGCGACAGGGTCAGAGAGACCCAGTACTTC.

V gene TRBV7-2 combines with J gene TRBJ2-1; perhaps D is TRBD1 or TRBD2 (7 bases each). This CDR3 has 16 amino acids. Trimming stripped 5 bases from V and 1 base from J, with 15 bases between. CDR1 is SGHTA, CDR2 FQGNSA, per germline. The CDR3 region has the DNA TGTGCCAGCAGCGTCCAGGGGGGGCTATCCTACAATGAGCAGTTCTTC. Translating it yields CASSVQGGLSYNEQFF.

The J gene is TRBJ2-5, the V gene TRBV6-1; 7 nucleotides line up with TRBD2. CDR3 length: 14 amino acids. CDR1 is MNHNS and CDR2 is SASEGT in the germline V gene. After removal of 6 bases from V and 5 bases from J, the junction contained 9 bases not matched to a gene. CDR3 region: CASRWGGDRETQYF. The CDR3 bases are TGTGCCAGCAGATGGGGGGGGGACCGCGAGACCCAGTACTTC.

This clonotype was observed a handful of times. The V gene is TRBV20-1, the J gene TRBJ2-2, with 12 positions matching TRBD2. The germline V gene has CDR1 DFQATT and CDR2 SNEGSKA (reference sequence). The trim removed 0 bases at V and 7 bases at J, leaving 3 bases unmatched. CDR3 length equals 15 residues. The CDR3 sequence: CSARDTSGRNGELFF. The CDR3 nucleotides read TGCAGTGCTAGAGATACTAGCGGGAGGAACGGGGAGCTGTTTTTT.

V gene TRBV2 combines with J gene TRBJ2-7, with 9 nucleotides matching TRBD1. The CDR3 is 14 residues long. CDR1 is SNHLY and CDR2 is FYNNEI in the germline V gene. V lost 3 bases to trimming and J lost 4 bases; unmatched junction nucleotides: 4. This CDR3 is CASSDEGQGYEQYF. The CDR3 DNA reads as TGTGCCAGCAGTGATGAGGGACAGGGTTACGAGCAGTACTTC.

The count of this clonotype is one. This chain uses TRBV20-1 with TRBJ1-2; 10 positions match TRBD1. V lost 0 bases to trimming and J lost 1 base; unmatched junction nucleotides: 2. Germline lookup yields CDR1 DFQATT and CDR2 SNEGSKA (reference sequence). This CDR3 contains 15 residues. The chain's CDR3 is CSARERTGGNYGYTF. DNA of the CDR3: TGCAGTGCTAGAGAGCGGACAGGGGGTAACTATGGCTACACCTTC.

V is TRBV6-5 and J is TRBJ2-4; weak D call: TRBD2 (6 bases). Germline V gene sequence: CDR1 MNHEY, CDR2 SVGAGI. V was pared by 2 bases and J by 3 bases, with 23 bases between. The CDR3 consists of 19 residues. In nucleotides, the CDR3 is TGTGCCAGCAGTTACCCCCTCCTGGGGGGTGGTTCCGGCAAAAACATTCAGTACTTC. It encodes CASSYPLLGGGSGKNIQYF.

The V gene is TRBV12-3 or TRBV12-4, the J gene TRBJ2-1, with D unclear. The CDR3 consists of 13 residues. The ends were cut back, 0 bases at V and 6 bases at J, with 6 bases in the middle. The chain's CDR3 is CASSLAHSNEQFF. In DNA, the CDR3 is TGTGCCAGCAGTTTAGCCCATTCCAATGAGCAGTTCTTC.

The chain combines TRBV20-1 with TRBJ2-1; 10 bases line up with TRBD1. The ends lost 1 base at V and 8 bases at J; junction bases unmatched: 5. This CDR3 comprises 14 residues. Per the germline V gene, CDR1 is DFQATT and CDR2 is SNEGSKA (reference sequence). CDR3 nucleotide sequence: TGCAGTGCTAGAGGGGGACAGGGGTTCGATGAGCAGTTCTTC. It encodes CSARGGQGFDEQFF.

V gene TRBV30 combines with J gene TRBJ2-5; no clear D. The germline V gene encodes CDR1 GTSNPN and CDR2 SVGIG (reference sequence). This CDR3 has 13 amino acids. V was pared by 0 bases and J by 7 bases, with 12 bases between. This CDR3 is CAWSVPPGATQYF. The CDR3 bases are TGTGCCTGGAGTGTCCCACCAGGCGCGACCCAGTACTTC.

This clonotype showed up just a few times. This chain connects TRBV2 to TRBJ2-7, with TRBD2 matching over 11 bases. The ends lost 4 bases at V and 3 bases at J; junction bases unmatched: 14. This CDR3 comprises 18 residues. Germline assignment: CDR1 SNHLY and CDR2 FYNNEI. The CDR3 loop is CASSVTKELAGDNYEQYF. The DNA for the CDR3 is TGTGCCAGCAGTGTTACCAAAGAACTAGCGGGAGACAACTACGAGCAGTACTTC.

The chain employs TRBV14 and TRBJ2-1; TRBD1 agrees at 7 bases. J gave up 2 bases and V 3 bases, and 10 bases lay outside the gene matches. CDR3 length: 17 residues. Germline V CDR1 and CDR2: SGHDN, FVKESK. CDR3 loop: CASSQSGTVITYNEQFF. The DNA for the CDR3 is TGTGCCAGCAGCCAGTCCGGGACAGTTATCACCTACAATGAGCAGTTCTTC.

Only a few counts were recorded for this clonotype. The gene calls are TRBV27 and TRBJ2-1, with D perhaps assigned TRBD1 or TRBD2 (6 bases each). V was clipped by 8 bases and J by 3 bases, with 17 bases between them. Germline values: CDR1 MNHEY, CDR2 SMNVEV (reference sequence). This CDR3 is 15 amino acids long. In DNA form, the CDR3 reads TGTGCCAGCTGCCGGGGGCTAGCGCACTACAATGAGCAGTTCTTC. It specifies CASCRGLAHYNEQFF.

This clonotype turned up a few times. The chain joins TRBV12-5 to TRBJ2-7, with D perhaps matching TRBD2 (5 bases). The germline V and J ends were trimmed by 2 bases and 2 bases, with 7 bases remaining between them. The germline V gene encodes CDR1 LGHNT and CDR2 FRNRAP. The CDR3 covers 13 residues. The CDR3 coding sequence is TGTGCTAGTGGTTTGAGCGGTACCTACGAGCAGTACTTC. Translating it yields CASGLSGTYEQYF. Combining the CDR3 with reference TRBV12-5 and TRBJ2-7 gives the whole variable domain DARVTQTPRHKVTEMGQEVTMRCQPILGHNTVFWYRQTMMQGLELLAYFRNRAPLDDSGMPKDRFSAEMPDATLATLKIQPSEPRDSAVYFCASGLSGTYEQYFGPGTRLTVT.

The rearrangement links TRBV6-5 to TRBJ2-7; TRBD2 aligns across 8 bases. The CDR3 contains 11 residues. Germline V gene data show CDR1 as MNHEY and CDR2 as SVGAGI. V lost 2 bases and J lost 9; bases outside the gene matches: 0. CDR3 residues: CASSYSGRQYF. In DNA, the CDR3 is TGTGCCAGCAGTTACAGCGGGAGGCAGTACTTC.

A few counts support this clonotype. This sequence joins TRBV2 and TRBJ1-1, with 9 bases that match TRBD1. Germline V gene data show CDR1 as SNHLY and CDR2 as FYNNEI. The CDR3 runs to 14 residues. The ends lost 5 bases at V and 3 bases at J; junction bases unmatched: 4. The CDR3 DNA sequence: TGTGCCAGCAGTATGACAGGGGGGGACACTGAAGCTTTCTTT. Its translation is CASSMTGGDTEAFF.

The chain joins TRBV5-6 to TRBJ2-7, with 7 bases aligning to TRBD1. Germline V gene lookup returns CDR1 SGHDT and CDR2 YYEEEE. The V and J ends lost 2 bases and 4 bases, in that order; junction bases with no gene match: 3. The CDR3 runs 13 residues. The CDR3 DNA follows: TGTGCCAGCAGCTTACAGGGACAGTACGAGCAGTACTTC. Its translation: CASSLQGQYEQYF.

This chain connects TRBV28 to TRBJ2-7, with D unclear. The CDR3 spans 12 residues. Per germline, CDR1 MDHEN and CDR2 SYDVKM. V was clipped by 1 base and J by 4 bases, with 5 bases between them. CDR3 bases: TGTGCCAGCAGTTTATACGGGTACGAGCAGTACTTC. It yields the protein CASSLYGYEQYF.

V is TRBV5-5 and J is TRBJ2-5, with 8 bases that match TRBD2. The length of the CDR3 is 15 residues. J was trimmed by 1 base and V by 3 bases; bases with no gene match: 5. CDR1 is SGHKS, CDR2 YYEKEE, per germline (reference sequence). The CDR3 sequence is CASSSTRGGQETQYF. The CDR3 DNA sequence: TGTGCCAGCAGCTCCACCCGGGGGGGCCAAGAGACCCAGTACTTC.

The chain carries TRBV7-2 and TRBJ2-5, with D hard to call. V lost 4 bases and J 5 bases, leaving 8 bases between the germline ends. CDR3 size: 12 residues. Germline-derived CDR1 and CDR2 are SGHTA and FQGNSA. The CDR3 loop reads CASSSAPETQYF. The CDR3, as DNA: TGTGCCAGCAGCTCGGCCCCGGAGACCCAGTACTTC.

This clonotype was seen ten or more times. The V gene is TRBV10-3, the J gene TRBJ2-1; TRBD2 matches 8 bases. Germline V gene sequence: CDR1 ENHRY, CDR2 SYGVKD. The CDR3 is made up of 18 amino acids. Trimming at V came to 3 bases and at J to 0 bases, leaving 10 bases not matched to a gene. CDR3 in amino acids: CAISDRGSGGHSYNEQFF. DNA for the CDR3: TGTGCCATCAGTGACCGGGGGAGCGGGGGACACTCCTACAATGAGCAGTTCTTC.

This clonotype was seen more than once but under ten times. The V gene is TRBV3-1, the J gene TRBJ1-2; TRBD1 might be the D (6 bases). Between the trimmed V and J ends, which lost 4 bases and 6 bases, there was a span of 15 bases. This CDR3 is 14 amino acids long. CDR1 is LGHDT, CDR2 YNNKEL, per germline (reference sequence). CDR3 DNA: TGTGCCAGCAGCCTACCCTCAGGGGTGGATGGCTACACCTTC. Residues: CASSLPSGVDGYTF.

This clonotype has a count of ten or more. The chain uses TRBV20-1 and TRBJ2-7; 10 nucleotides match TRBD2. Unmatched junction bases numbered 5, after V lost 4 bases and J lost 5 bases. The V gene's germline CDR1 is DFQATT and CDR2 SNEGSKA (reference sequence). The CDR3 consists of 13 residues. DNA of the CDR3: TGCAGTGCTAAGCCTAGCGGGAGCCACGAGCAGTACTTC. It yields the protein CSAKPSGSHEQYF.

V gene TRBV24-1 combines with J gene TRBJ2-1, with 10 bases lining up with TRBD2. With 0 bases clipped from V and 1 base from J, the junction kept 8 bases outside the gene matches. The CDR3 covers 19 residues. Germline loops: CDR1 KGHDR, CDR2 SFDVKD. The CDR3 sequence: CATSDLPGLAAPSYNEQFF. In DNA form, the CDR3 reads TGTGCCACCAGTGATTTGCCCGGACTAGCGGCCCCATCCTACAATGAGCAGTTCTTC.

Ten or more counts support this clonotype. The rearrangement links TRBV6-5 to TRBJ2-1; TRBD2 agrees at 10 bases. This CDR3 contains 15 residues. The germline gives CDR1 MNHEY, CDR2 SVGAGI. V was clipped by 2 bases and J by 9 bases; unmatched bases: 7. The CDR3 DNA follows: TGTGCCAGCAGTTACGGGGCTCCTAGCGGGGGTGAGCAGTTCTTC. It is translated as CASSYGAPSGGEQFF.

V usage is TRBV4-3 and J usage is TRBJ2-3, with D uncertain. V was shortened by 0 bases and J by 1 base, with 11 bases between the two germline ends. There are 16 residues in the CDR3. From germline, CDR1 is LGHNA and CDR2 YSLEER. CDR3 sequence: CASSQDWGLGTDTQYF. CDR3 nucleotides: TGCGCCAGCAGCCAAGACTGGGGTTTGGGCACAGATACGCAGTATTTT.

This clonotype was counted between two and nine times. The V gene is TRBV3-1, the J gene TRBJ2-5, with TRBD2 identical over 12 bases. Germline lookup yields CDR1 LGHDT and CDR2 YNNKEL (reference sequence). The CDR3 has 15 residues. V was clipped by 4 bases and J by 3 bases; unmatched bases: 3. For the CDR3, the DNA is TGTGCCAGCAGCCCTTGGACTAGCGGGAAAGAGACCCAGTACTTC. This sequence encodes CASSPWTSGKETQYF.